This TCR beta chain was observed in a study of cytomegalovirus exposure and HLA in healthy donors. Study-level points and caveats: In a later analysis, specific HLA alleles were associated with approximately 17,000 TCR beta sequences at a 0.05 false discovery rate. More clonal expansion characterized HLA-associated TCR beta chains than equally common others in a later analysis. Some V segments, including TRBV6-2 and TRBV6-3, were excluded as indistinguishable. Donor immune exposure was known only as CMV serostatus.

Researchers ran the PCR with 60 Vbeta and 13 Jbeta primers. Method: immunoSEQ multiplex PCR; TCRdb's copy keeps in-frame clones and lacks some. The table lists about 160,000 clones, around 80% of them singletons. This clone was recorded a few times. What it recognizes is unknown. The germline CDR1 and CDR2 sequences are MGHDK and SYGVNS. The CDR3 has 14 amino acids. V was cut by 2 bases and J by 4 bases, with 8 bases left in between. Input material: PBMCs. The sequence was collected from a man aged 35 to 55 in good health and CMV-seronegative. The rearrangement links TRBV25-1 to TRBJ2-2; D may be TRBD2 (7 bases). CDR3 loop: CASSERGGTGELFF. In nucleotides, the CDR3 is TGTGCCAGCAGTGAAAGGGGGGGCACCGGGGAGCTGTTTTTT.